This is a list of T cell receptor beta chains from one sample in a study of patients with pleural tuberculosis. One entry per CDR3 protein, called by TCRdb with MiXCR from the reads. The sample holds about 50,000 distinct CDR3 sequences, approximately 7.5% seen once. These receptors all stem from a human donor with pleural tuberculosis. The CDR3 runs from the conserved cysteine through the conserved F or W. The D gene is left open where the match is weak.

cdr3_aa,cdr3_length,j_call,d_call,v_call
CSVRQGKETQYF,12,TRBJ2-5,TRBD1,TRBV29-1
CSPARGQNMNTEAFF,15,TRBJ1-1,-,TRBV20-1
CASSPGRGGQETQYF,15,TRBJ2-5,-,TRBV11-2
CSARGSSGTYEQYF,14,TRBJ2-7,TRBD2,TRBV20-1
CASSEDRDQPQHF,13,TRBJ1-5,-,TRBV2
CASSYAIAGTEAFF,14,TRBJ1-1,-,TRBV6-5
CASTPGDRGRQPQHF,15,TRBJ1-5,TRBD1,TRBV4-2
CASSVGDHNTEAFF,14,TRBJ1-1,-,TRBV9
CASSRQGPEAFF,12,TRBJ1-1,TRBD1,TRBV6-1
CASSYSGGRGGTDTQYF,17,TRBJ2-3,TRBD2,TRBV6-2/TRBV6-3
CASSLNTGGNTEAFF,15,TRBJ1-1,TRBD1,TRBV4-1
CATSREEDLYTGELFF,16,TRBJ2-2,-,TRBV15
CASSLLGADTEAFF,14,TRBJ1-1,-,TRBV12-3/TRBV12-4
CASSEAASGEETQYF,15,TRBJ2-5,TRBD2,TRBV6-1
CASSPIKIEPDTQYF,15,TRBJ2-3,-,TRBV4-1
CASSFNHGTRENF,13,TRBJ2-4,TRBD2,TRBV28
CATSDPGTSGFTGELFF,17,TRBJ2-2,TRBD2,TRBV24-1
CASSLGAYTGELFF,14,TRBJ2-2,-,TRBV7-8
CASSALQLMNTEAFF,15,TRBJ1-1,-,TRBV2
CSALTGSVQPQHF,13,TRBJ1-5,TRBD1,TRBV20-1
CASSYTGQYTGELFF,15,TRBJ2-2,-,TRBV6-2/TRBV6-3
CSARDRGGTRYYNEQFF,17,TRBJ2-1,TRBD2,TRBV20-1
CASSSGRANTEAFF,14,TRBJ1-1,-,TRBV11-1
CASSRNWGLETQYF,14,TRBJ2-5,-,TRBV7-6
CASRRGGGLNTGELFF,16,TRBJ2-2,TRBD2,TRBV11-1
CASRQGLQTQYF,12,TRBJ2-5,-,TRBV28
CASSPKPRAAGYGYTF,16,TRBJ1-2,-,TRBV12-3/TRBV12-4
CSAPGPGQGAPDTQYF,16,TRBJ2-3,TRBD1,TRBV20-1
CASSKDRGEAFF,12,TRBJ1-1,TRBD1,TRBV10-1
CASSPQARDNTEAFF,15,TRBJ1-1,-,TRBV4-2
CASRRDRGTYNSPLHF,16,TRBJ1-6,TRBD1,TRBV12-3/TRBV12-4
CASSISRDRNSNQPQHF,17,TRBJ1-5,TRBD1,TRBV27
CASSGASGGIDTQYF,15,TRBJ2-3,TRBD2,TRBV6-1
CASSLGRGLYGYTF,14,TRBJ1-2,TRBD1,TRBV28
CASSSGTAYNSPLHF,15,TRBJ1-6,-,TRBV11-2